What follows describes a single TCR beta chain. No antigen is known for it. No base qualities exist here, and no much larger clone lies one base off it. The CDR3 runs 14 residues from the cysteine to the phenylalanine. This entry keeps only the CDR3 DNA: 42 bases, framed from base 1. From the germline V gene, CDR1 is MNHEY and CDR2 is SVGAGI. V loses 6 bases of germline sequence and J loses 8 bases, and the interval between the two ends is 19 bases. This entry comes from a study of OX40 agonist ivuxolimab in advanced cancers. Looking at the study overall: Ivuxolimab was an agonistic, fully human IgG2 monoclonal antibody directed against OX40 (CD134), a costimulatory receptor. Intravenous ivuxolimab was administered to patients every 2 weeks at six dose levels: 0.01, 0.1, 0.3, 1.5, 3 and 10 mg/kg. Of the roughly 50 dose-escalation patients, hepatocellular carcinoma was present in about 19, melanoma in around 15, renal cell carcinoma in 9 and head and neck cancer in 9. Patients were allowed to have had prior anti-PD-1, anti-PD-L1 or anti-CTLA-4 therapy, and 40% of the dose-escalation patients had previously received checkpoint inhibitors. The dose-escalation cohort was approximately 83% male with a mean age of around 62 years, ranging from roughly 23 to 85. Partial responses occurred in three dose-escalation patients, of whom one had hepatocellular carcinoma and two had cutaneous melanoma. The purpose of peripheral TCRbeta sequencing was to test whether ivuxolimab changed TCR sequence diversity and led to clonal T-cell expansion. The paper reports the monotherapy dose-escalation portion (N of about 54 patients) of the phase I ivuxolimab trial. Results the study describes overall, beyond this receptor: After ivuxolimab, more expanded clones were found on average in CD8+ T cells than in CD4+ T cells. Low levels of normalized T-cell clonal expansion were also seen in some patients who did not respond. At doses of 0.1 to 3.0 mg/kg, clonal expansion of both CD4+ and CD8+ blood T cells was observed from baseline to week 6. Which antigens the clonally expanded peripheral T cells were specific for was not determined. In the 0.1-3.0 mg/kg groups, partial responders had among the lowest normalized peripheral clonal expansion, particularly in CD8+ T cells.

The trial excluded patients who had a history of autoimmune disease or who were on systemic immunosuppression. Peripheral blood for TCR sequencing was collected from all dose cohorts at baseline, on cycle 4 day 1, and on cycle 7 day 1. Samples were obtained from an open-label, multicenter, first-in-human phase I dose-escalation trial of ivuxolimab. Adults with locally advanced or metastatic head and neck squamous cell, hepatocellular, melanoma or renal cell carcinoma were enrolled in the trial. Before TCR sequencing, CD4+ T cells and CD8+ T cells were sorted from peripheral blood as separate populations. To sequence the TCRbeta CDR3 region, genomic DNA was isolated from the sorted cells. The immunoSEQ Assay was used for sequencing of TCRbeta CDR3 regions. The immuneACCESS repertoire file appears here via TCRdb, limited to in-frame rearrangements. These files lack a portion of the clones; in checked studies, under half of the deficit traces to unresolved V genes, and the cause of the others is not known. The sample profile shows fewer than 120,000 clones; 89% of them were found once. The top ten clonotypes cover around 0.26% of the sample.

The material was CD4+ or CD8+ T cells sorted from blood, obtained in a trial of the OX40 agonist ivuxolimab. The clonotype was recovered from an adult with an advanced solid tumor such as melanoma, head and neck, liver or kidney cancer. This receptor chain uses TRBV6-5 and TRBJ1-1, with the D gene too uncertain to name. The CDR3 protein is CASSQTSGKIEAFF. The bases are TGTGCCAGCAGCCAGACTTCAGGCAAAATAGAAGCTTTCTTT.